Listed here are 19 T cell receptor beta chains from one sample, sequenced in a study of T cell responses to AZD1222 COVID-19 vaccine. Some clones are missing from TCRdb's copy, which holds only in-frame ones; the method was immunoSEQ multiplex PCR. In the table there are 100,000 to 150,000 clones, 90% of which are singletons. The sample here was peripheral blood, taken on day 0 of AZD1222 vaccination. The receptors stem from an adult in good health.

The CDR3 loop is CASSFWGEPLHF. The DNA for the CDR3 is TGTGCCAGCAGTTTTTGGGGAGAACCCCTCCACTTT. The V and J genes are TRBV27 and TRBJ1-6, with no clear D. The V end was cut by 3 bases, the J end by 12 bases, with 9 bases between. The CDR3 sequence is 12 residues long. Germline CDR1 MNHEY, CDR2 SMNVEV (reference sequence).

V usage is TRBV18 and J usage is TRBJ2-7, with D unclear. Germline V gene data show CDR1 as KGHSH and CDR2 as LQKENI. Trimming stripped 0 bases from V and 5 bases from J, with 8 bases between. The CDR3 is 13 amino acids. The CDR3 reads CASSPPYVDEQYF. For the CDR3, the DNA is TGTGCCAGCTCACCACCGTACGTCGACGAGCAGTACTTC. Based on the CDR3 plus reference TRBV18 and TRBJ2-7, the full variable domain is NAGVMQNPRHLVRRRGQEARLRCSPMKGHSHVYWYRQLPEEGLKFMVYLQKENIIDESGMPKERFSAEFPKEGPSILRIQQVVRGDSAAYFCASSPPYVDEQYFGPGTRLTVT.

The chain combines TRBV7-2 with TRBJ2-1; TRBD1 might be the D (6 bases). Trimming took off 1 base at V and 7 bases at J, with 8 bases between the two ends. Germline CDR1 SGHTA, CDR2 FQGNSA. This CDR3 has 13 residues. Here the CDR3 reads CASSLDRDNEQFF. The CDR3 DNA sequence: TGTGCCAGCAGCTTAGACAGGGATAATGAGCAGTTCTTC. The whole variable domain, filled in from reference TRBV7-2 and TRBJ2-1, reads GAGVSQSPSNKVTEKGKDVELRCDPISGHTALYWYRQSLGQGLEFLIYFQGNSAPDKSGLPSDRFSAERTGGSVSTLTIQRTQQEDSAVYLCASSLDRDNEQFFGPGTRLTVL.

The chain links TRBV30 to TRBJ1-2, with a possible D match to TRBD1 (6 bases). CDR3 length: 14 amino acids. Germline CDR1 reads GTSNPN; CDR2 reads SVGIG (reference sequence). Trimming cost V 4 bases and J 4 bases, with 16 bases left between them. The CDR3 DNA follows: TGTGCCTGGATACGGGCAGGGGCGGCCTATGGCTACACCTTC. Its translation is CAWIRAGAAYGYTF.

J is TRBJ2-3 and V is TRBV19; 7 bases fit TRBD2. J gave up 8 bases and V 7 bases, and 12 bases lay outside the gene matches. Looked up from germline, CDR1 is LNHDA and CDR2 is SQIVND (reference sequence). The CDR3 is 14 amino acids. In DNA form, the CDR3 reads TGTGCCAGTACCCGGGACTACCCGAGTGGTACGCAGTATTTT. Residues: CASTRDYPSGTQYF.

This chain links TRBV19 with TRBJ1-2, with D uncertain. This CDR3 spans 14 amino acids. The V end lost 1 base, the J end lost 5 bases, and 11 bases lay between the germline ends. Germline V lookup: CDR1 LNHDA, CDR2 SQIVND (reference sequence). CDR3 DNA sequence: TGTGCCAGTAGTATAGTACAGCCGGAATATGGCTACACCTTC. It encodes CASSIVQPEYGYTF. Complete variable domain (other parts from reference TRBV19 and TRBJ1-2): DGGITQSPKYLFRKEGQNVTLSCEQNLNHDAMYWYRQDPGQGLRLIYYSQIVNDFQKGDIAEGYSVSREKKESFPLTVTSAQKNPTAFYLCASSIVQPEYGYTFGSGTRLTVV.

This chain links TRBV7-8 with TRBJ1-3; possibly TRBD1 for D (5 bases). Germline V gene data show CDR1 as SGHVS and CDR2 as FQNEAQ. Trimming took off 2 bases at V and 0 bases at J, with 14 bases between the two ends. The CDR3 is made up of 17 amino acids. CDR3 protein: CASSLSPGSLSGNTIYF. The CDR3 coding sequence is TGTGCCAGCAGCTTAAGTCCAGGGTCCCTCTCTGGAAACACCATATATTTT.

The V and J genes are TRBV27 and TRBJ2-7; possible D gene TRBD1, 5 bases. The germline V gene has CDR1 MNHEY and CDR2 SMNVEV (reference sequence). The CDR3 covers 13 residues. Trimming pared 5 bases from V and 3 bases from J, leaving 11 bases between. CDR3 nucleotides: TGTGCCAGCAGTGTAGGGGTCAACTACGAGCAGTACTTC. Translation: CASSVGVNYEQYF.

The chain couples TRBV4-1 to TRBJ1-6, with D perhaps TRBD1 (6 bases). The CDR3 has 15 amino acids. Trimming pared 1 base from V and 9 bases from J, leaving 13 bases between. Germline V gene data show CDR1 as MGHRA and CDR2 as YSYEKL. This CDR3 reads CASSQGTVRASPLHF. The CDR3, as DNA: TGCGCCAGCAGCCAAGGGACAGTTCGGGCTTCACCCCTCCACTTT.

The V call is TRBV18, the J call TRBJ1-5, with 7 bases matching TRBD1. V trimming: 2 bases; J trimming: 3 bases; junction bases outside the gene matches: 4. CDR1 is KGHSH, CDR2 LQKENI, per germline. This CDR3 spans 15 amino acids. Written as DNA, the CDR3 is TGTGCCAGCTCACCAAAAGGGACAGACAATCAGCCCCAGCATTTT. It yields the protein CASSPKGTDNQPQHF.

The J gene is TRBJ1-3, the V gene TRBV30; the D gene is possibly TRBD1 (5 bases). This CDR3 contains 16 residues. Germline V gene lookup returns CDR1 GTSNPN and CDR2 SVGIG (reference sequence). Trimming removed 3 bases from V and 0 bases from J, with 15 bases in between. CDR3 sequence (DNA): TGTGCCTGGAGCGTTCTCTGGGACCTCTCTGGAAACACCATATATTTT. This encodes CAWSVLWDLSGNTIYF.

The chain recombines TRBV10-2 with TRBJ2-1, with D possibly TRBD2 on 5 matching bases. Germline lookup yields CDR1 WSHSY and CDR2 SAAADI. Trimming took 5 bases from V and 5 from J, leaving 13 bases between them. The CDR3 loop spans 14 amino acids. In nucleotides, the CDR3 is TGCGCCAGCAGTAGGTCTAGCATCGACAATGAGCAGTTCTTC. Its protein product is CASSRSSIDNEQFF.

The chain is built from TRBV29-1 and TRBJ2-1; D unresolved. In germline, CDR1 is SQVTM, CDR2 ANQGSEA. Between the trimmed V and J ends, which lost 7 bases and 3 bases, there was a span of 7 bases. The CDR3 covers 11 residues. The CDR3 nucleotides are TGCAGCGGGCTTAACTACAATGAGCAGTTCTTC. Translating gives CSGLNYNEQFF.

V gene TRBV6-2 or TRBV6-3 combines with J gene TRBJ1-1, with D unclear. Germline V gives CDR1 MNHEY, CDR2 SVGEGT. The CDR3 extends over 12 amino acids. V lost 6 bases and J lost 3, with 8 bases in between. The CDR3 DNA reads as TGTGCCAGCAGCACAGATTACACTGAAGCTTTCTTT. Its translation: CASSTDYTEAFF.

The chain has TRBV5-6 and TRBJ1-6, with 8 bases aligning to TRBD1. The V gene end was trimmed by 4 bases and the J gene end by 9 bases; junction bases not matched to a gene: 15. The germline gives CDR1 SGHDT, CDR2 YYEEEE. This CDR3 spans 17 amino acids. The CDR3 DNA sequence: TGTGCCAGCAGCGGGGACAGGAGGGACGTTCGTTCTTCACCCCTCCACTTT. As protein: CASSGDRRDVRSSPLHF. Full variable domain (remainder filled in from reference TRBV5-6 and TRBJ1-6): DAGVTQSPTHLIKTRGQQVTLRCSPKSGHDTVSWYQQALGQGPQFIFQYYEEEERQRGNFPDRFSGHQFPNYSSELNVNALLLGDSALYLCASSGDRRDVRSSPLHFGNGTRLTVT.

V is TRBV5-4 and J is TRBJ2-1, with unresolved D. CDR1 and CDR2 (germline): SGHNT, YYREEE (reference sequence). With 7 bases removed from V and 7 bases from J, the gap between germline ends came to 18 bases. This CDR3 spans 14 amino acids. The DNA of the CDR3 is TGTGCCAGCTCGAGGTCATCCCTTGGGAATGAGCAGTTCTTC. Translating gives CASSRSSLGNEQFF. Based on the CDR3 plus reference TRBV5-4 and TRBJ2-1, the full variable domain is ETGVTQSPTHLIKTRGQQVTLRCSSQSGHNTVSWYQQALGQGPQFIFQYYREEENGRGNFPPRFSGLQFPNYSSELNVNALELDDSALYLCASSRSSLGNEQFFGPGTRLTVL.

J is TRBJ1-2 and V is TRBV28; D gene uncertain. The CDR3 contains 11 residues. Germline loops: CDR1 MDHEN, CDR2 SYDVKM. The CDR3 DNA reads as TGTGGGGCCCGCGATAACTATGGCTACACCTTC. This sequence encodes CGARDNYGYTF.

The CDR3 loop is CASSYSARGGEQYF. CDR3 DNA: TGTGCCAGCAGTTACTCAGCAAGGGGTGGCGAGCAGTACTTC. This sequence joins TRBV6-5 and TRBJ2-7; a weak D match, TRBD1 (5 bases). CDR3 length: 14 amino acids. V was trimmed by 0 bases and J by 6 bases, leaving 12 bases between them. The germline CDR1 and CDR2 sequences are MNHEY and SVGAGI.

The chain carries TRBV19 and TRBJ2-2; D unclear. Trimming cost V 2 bases and J 7 bases, with 2 bases left between them. Germline CDR1 is LNHDA and CDR2 is SQIVND (reference sequence). The CDR3 sequence is 11 residues long. CDR3: CASSINGELFF. The CDR3 bases are TGTGCCAGTAGTATAAACGGGGAGCTGTTTTTT.